One and the same sample provided the 9 T cell receptor beta chains below, sequenced in a study of cytomegalovirus exposure and HLA in healthy donors. PCR amplification relied on 60 Vbeta primers (plus 13 Jbeta primers). Profiling relied on immunoSEQ multiplex PCR, and the TCRdb table lists in-frame clones only, not all of them. The data hold around 180,000 clones, with approximately 83% observed a single time. Source material: PBMCs. All receptors come from a boy aged 2 to 9 in good health and CMV-seronegative.

The CDR3 bases are TGTGCCTGGAGGATGACAGGGAACACTGAAGCTTTCTTT. Translated: CAWRMTGNTEAFF. The genes are TRBV30 and TRBJ1-1; weak D call: TRBD1 (6 bases). Trimming left V 3 bases short and J 1 base short, with 9 bases between. CDR1 GTSNPN and CDR2 SVGIG come from the germline V gene (reference sequence). The CDR3 has 13 residues.

This clone turned up a few times. The chain recombines TRBV5-8 with TRBJ2-7, with 8 positions matching TRBD1. The CDR3 has 16 amino acids. The germline CDR1 and CDR2 sequences are SGHTS and YDEGEE. V lost 9 bases and J lost 4; bases outside the gene matches: 18. The CDR3 loop is CATQLRTGQGEYEQYF. The CDR3 coding sequence is TGTGCCACGCAGCTAAGAACCGGACAGGGAGAATACGAGCAGTACTTC.

The chain joins TRBV19 to TRBJ1-5, with 7 nucleotides matching TRBD1. This CDR3 region has 13 residues. The V and J ends lost 4 bases and 5 bases, in that order; junction bases with no gene match: 2. Germline CDR1 LNHDA, CDR2 SQIVND (reference sequence). In DNA, the CDR3 is TGTGCCAGTAGTAGCCAGGGGGATCAGCCCCAGCATTTT. It specifies CASSSQGDQPQHF.

V gene TRBV27 combines with J gene TRBJ1-2; 8 nucleotides align to TRBD1. With V trimmed by 0 bases and J by 7 bases, 10 bases remained unmatched. The CDR3 loop spans 16 amino acids. Germline lookup yields CDR1 MNHEY and CDR2 SMNVEV (reference sequence). The CDR3 spells CASSLSAGTGISGYTF. The CDR3 region has the DNA TGTGCCAGCAGTTTATCGGCCGGGACAGGAATCTCTGGCTACACCTTC.

The chain joins TRBV18 to TRBJ2-2, with TRBD2 matching 7 bases. The CDR3 loop spans 14 amino acids. J gave up 7 bases and V 2 bases, and 4 bases lay outside the gene matches. Germline V CDR1 and CDR2: KGHSH, LQKENI. The DNA for the CDR3 is TGTGCCAGCTCACCAATTACTAGCGTCGGGGAGCTGTTTTTT. Residues: CASSPITSVGELFF. Together with reference TRBV18 and TRBJ2-2, the CDR3 gives the full variable domain: NAGVMQNPRHLVRRRGQEARLRCSPMKGHSHVYWYRQLPEEGLKFMVYLQKENIIDESGMPKERFSAEFPKEGPSILRIQQVVRGDSAAYFCASSPITSVGELFFGEGSRLTVL.

J is TRBJ2-1 and V is TRBV19; 10 bases align to TRBD2. The CDR3 spans 14 residues. The V segment lost 11 bases and the J segment 8 bases; nucleotides outside the gene matches: 12. The germline V gene has CDR1 LNHDA and CDR2 SQIVND (reference sequence). The DNA for the CDR3 is TGTGCCTGTAAAGCGGGGGGGCCTATCGATGAGCAGTTCTTC. Translated: CACKAGGPIDEQFF.

The chain links TRBV6-6 to TRBJ1-1; D is uncertain. Germline V lookup: CDR1 MNHNY, CDR2 SVGAGI (reference sequence). V shed 2 bases and J shed 4 bases, with 17 bases lying between them. The CDR3 is 16 residues long. CDR3 residues: CASSYRARRGRTEAFF. The CDR3 coding sequence is TGTGCCAGCAGTTACAGGGCACGCCGCGGGCGCACTGAAGCTTTCTTT.

The rearrangement joins TRBV2 to TRBJ1-2; D is uncertain. This CDR3 region has 10 residues. Trimming cost V 3 bases and J 8 bases, with 4 bases left between them. Germline CDR1 is SNHLY and CDR2 is FYNNEI. The CDR3 bases are TGTGCCAGCAGTGATCTCGGCTACACCTTC. Translated, it gives CASSDLGYTF.

The chain has TRBV7-3 and TRBJ1-5; D is undetermined. The CDR3 has 15 residues. The germline CDR1 and CDR2 sequences are SGHTA and FQGTGA. Trimming took 1 base from V and 3 from J, leaving 10 bases between them. The CDR3: CASSLIRQDNQPQHF. DNA for the CDR3: TGTGCCAGCAGCTTAATTCGGCAGGACAATCAGCCCCAGCATTTT.